This T cell receptor beta chain was retrieved from a study of cytomegalovirus exposure and HLA in healthy donors. CDR1 is SQVTM and CDR2 is ANQGSEA in the germline V gene. The CDR3 has 12 amino acids. This PCR relied on a set of 60 Vbeta primers and 13 Jbeta primers. Here immunoSEQ multiplex PCR was the method, and the copy in TCRdb shows in-frame clones only, minus some. The sample lists about 200,000 clones; 65% to 80% were seen once. The chain joins TRBV29-1 to TRBJ2-5; weak D call: TRBD1 (5 bases). The DNA matches TRBJ2-7 better at its end, which makes the J call doubtful. The sample consisted of PBMCs. The sequence was obtained from a man aged 35 to 55 in good health and CMV-seronegative. Written as DNA, the CDR3 is TGCAGCGCCGGACATGGAGCCTACGAGCAGTACTTC. Protein: CSAGHGAYEQYF.